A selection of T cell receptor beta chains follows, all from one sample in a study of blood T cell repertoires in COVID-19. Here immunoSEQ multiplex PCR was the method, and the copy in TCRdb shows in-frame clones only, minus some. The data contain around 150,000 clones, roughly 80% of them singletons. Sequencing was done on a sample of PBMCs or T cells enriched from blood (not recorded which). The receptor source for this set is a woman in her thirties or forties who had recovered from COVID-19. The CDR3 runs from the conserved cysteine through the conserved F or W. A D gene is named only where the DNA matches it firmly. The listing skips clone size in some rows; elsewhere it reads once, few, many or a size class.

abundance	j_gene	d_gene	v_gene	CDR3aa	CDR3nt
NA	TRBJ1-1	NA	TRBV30	CAWSVGPEAFF	TGTGCCTGGAGTGTCGGTCCTGAAGCTTTCTTT
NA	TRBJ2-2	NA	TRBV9	CASSVALGALTGELFF	TGTGCCAGCAGCGTAGCTTTGGGCGCTCTAACCGGGGAGCTGTTTTTT
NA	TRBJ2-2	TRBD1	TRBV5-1	CASRGEQGFVELFF	TGCGCCAGCAGAGGGGAACAGGGGTTTGTGGAGCTGTTTTTT
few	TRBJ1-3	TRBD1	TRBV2	CASLRDRAMDTIYF	TGTGCCAGCTTAAGGGACAGGGCGATGGACACCATATATTTT
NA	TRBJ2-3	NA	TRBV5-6	CASSPFLTSTDTQYF	TGTGCCAGCAGCCCCTTCCTGACTAGCACAGATACGCAGTATTTT
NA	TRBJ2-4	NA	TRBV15	CATSGGGWAKNIQYF	TGTGCCACCTCAGGAGGGGGCTGGGCCAAAAACATTCAGTACTTC
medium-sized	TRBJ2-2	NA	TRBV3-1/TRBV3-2	CASSQGQEVTGELFF	TGTGCCAGCAGCCAAGGACAGGAGGTCACCGGGGAGCTGTTTTTT
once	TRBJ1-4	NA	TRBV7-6	CASSLAQGNNEKLFF	TGTGCCAGCAGCTTAGCACAGGGAAATAATGAAAAACTGTTTTTT
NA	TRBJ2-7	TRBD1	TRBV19	CASSTPDRAYEQYF	TGTGCCAGTAGTACCCCTGACAGGGCCTACGAGCAGTACTTC
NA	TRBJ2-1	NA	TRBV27	CASGTQGNNEQFF	TGTGCCAGCGGGACACAGGGAAACAATGAGCAGTTCTTC
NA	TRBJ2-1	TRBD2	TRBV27	CASSILAGGPYNEQFF	TGTGCCAGCAGTATACTAGCGGGAGGACCCTACAATGAGCAGTTCTTC
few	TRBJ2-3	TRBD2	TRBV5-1	CASSPEGRGDKDTQYF	TGCGCCAGCAGCCCCGAGGGGCGGGGGGATAAAGATACGCAGTATTTT
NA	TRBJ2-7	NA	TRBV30	CAWSGDSYYEQYF	TGTGCCTGGAGTGGAGACAGCTACTACGAGCAGTACTTC
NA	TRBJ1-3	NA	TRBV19	CATEDGAEIGNTIYF	TGTGCCACCGAAGATGGGGCAGAGATTGGAAACACCATATATTTT
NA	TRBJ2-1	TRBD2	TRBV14	CASSQESGTGTSGEQFF	TGTGCCAGCAGCCAAGAATCCGGAACCGGGACTAGCGGGGAGCAGTTCTTC
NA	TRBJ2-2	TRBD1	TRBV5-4	CASSLDRVNTGELFF	TGTGCCAGCAGCCTTGACAGGGTGAACACCGGGGAGCTGTTTTTT
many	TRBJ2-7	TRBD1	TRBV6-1	CASSEARGTGSSYEQYF	TGTGCCAGCAGTGAAGCGCGTGGGACAGGGAGCTCCTACGAGCAGTACTTC
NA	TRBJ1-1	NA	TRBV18	CASSPAGQNTEAFF	TGTGCCAGCTCCCCGGCAGGCCAGAACACTGAAGCTTTCTTT
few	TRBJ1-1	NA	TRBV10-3	CAIRGDTRHTEAFF	TGTGCCATCAGGGGGGACACTAGGCACACTGAAGCTTTCTTT
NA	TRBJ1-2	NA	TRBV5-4	CASSKDNGYGYTF	TGTGCCAGCAGCAAGGACAACGGCTATGGCTACACCTTC
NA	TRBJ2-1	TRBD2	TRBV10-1	CASSGGTSGSYNEQFF	TGCGCCAGCAGTGGAGGGACTAGCGGGTCCTACAATGAGCAGTTCTTC
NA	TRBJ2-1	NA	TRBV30	CAWDRALNEQFF	TGTGCCTGGGACCGAGCATTGAATGAGCAGTTCTTC
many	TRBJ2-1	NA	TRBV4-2	CASSRLYGSFNNEQFF	TGTGCCAGCAGCCGTTTATACGGGAGTTTTAACAATGAGCAGTTCTTC
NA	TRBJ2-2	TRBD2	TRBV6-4	CASSESGGNTGELFF	TGTGCCAGCAGTGAATCGGGAGGAAACACCGGGGAGCTGTTTTTT
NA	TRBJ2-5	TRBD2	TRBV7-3	CASSRGGQETQYF	TGTGCCAGCAGTCGCGGGGGCCAAGAGACCCAGTACTTC
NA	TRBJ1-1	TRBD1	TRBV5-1	CASSQGLGDRGLNTEAFF	TGCGCCAGCAGCCAAGGGTTGGGGGACAGGGGCCTGAACACTGAAGCTTTCTTT
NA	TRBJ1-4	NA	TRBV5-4	CASSLDQGAGFEKLFF	TGTGCCAGCAGCTTGGACCAAGGGGCAGGTTTCGAAAAACTGTTTTTT
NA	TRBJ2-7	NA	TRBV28	CASTEPRARGEQYF	TGTGCCAGCACCGAACCCAGGGCCCGAGGCGAGCAGTACTTC
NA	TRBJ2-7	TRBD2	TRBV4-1	CASSQGSTSGLTEQYF	TGCGCCAGCAGCCAAGGCTCGACTAGCGGGCTAACCGAGCAGTACTTC
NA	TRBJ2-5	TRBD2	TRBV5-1	CASSPGTSGVETQYF	TGCGCCAGCAGCCCCGGGACTAGCGGGGTGGAGACCCAGTACTTC
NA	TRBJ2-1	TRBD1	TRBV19	CASSSRDRVANEQFF	TGTGCCAGTAGTTCCCGGGACAGGGTTGCAAATGAGCAGTTCTTC
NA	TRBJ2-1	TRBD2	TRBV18	CASSPVQGRGGNEQFF	TGTGCCAGCTCACCAGTTCAAGGGCGGGGGGGCAATGAGCAGTTCTTC
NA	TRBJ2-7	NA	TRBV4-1	CASSQSSGGGYEQYF	TGCGCCAGCAGCCAATCATCCGGTGGAGGGTACGAGCAGTACTTC
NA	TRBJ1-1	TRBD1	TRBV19	CASSTWTGGTEAFF	TGTGCCAGTAGTACCTGGACAGGAGGGACTGAAGCTTTCTTT
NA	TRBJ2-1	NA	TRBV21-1	CASSKGGLRLAGKNEQFF	TGTGCCAGCAGCAAAGGAGGACTTAGGCTAGCGGGAAAAAATGAGCAGTTCTTC
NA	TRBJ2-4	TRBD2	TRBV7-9	CASSLGVAGEDIQYF	TGTGCCAGCAGCTTAGGGGTAGCGGGAGAGGACATTCAGTACTTC
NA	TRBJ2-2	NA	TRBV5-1	CASTPAGSNTGELFF	TGCGCCAGCACCCCGGCAGGATCGAACACCGGGGAGCTGTTTTTT
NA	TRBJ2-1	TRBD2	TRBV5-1	CASSLLAGAQNEQFF	TGCGCCAGCAGCCTCCTAGCGGGAGCACAGAATGAGCAGTTCTTC
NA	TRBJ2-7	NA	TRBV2	CASSGEVRVSADYYEQYF	TGTGCCAGCAGTGGAGAGGTCAGGGTATCGGCAGATTACTACGAGCAGTACTTC
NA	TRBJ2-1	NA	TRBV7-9	CASSQQGDEQFF	TGTGCCAGCAGCCAACAGGGTGATGAGCAGTTCTTC
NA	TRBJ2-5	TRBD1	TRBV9	CASSAPNRGRQETQYF	TGTGCCAGCAGCGCACCGAACAGGGGGCGCCAAGAGACCCAGTACTTC
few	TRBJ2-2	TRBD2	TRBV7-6	CASSPQPGGNTGELFF	TGTGCCAGCAGCCCCCAACCGGGAGGAAACACCGGGGAGCTGTTTTTT
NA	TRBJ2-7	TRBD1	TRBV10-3	CAIRTTGTGTYEQYF	TGTGCCATCAGAACTACCGGGACAGGGACCTACGAGCAGTACTTC
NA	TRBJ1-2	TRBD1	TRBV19	CASSMQTGDAYGYTF	TGTGCCAGTAGTATGCAGACAGGGGATGCTTATGGCTACACCTTC
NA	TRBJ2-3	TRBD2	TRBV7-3	CASSPGLAGGTDTQYF	TGTGCCAGCAGCCCCGGACTAGCGGGGGGCACAGATACGCAGTATTTT
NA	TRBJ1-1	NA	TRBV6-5	CASISTGSFTEAFF	TGTGCCAGCATAAGCACAGGGTCATTCACTGAAGCTTTCTTT
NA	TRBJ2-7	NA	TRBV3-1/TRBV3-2	CASGQLSSYEQYF	TGTGCCAGCGGACAGTTGAGCTCCTACGAGCAGTACTTC
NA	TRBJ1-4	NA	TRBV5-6	CASSVAFRATNEKLFF	TGTGCCAGCAGCGTCGCTTTTAGAGCAACTAATGAAAAACTGTTTTTT
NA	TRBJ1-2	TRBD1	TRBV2	CASRGQDMNSDGYTF	TGTGCCAGCAGGGGACAGGATATGAATTCGGATGGCTACACCTTC